This T cell receptor (beta chain) came from a study of T-cell memory formation after mild COVID-19. TCRdb recomputed calls from the 5' RACE reads with MiXCR, one row per CDR3 protein. The sample has approximately 430,000 distinct CDR3 sequences; around a quarter are singletons. This clonotype was counted between two and nine times. The TCR comes from an adult woman who had mild COVID-19 (a few samples of this study predate the infection). Cell type and time point are not known. Material for sequencing was PBMCs or a T cell subset sorted from them (not recorded which).

In DNA form, the CDR3 reads TGCAGCGTTCGGTATAATGAAAAACTGTTTTTT. Its protein is CSVRYNEKLFF. The chain couples TRBV29-1 to TRBJ1-4, with unresolved D. Deletions cut 5 bases from V and 4 bases from J, with 5 bases between. The CDR3 spans 11 residues. CDR1 is SQVTM and CDR2 is ANQGSEA in the germline V gene.